A selection of T cell receptor beta chains follows, all from one sample in a study of blood T cells in healthy people across ages. TCRdb re-called the 5' RACE reads through MiXCR, storing one row per CDR3 protein. The data hold fewer than 600,000 distinct CDR3 sequences, with roughly a quarter observed a single time. These same records also appear under a second study, on T cells of mothers and their children.

Sequencing was performed on blood. The source is a boy between 2 and 10 years old in good health. Both conserved end residues are part of each CDR3. D genes are given only for firm matches. Clone size is not always given. Where it is, it says once, few, many or a class for expanded clones.

len: 18
v_gene: TRBV7-2
abundance: NA
d_gene: TRBD2
j_gene: TRBJ2-3
CDR3aa: CASSLAGLAGASTDTQYF
CDR3nt: TGTGCCAGCAGCTTAGCCGGGCTAGCGGGTGCTAGCACAGATACGCAGTATTTT

len: 14
v_gene: TRBV7-2
abundance: NA
d_gene: NA
j_gene: TRBJ2-3
CDR3aa: CASSSRPPVETQYF
CDR3nt: TGTGCCAGCAGCTCTAGACCCCCTGTAGAGACCCAGTACTTT

len: 14
v_gene: TRBV4-1
abundance: NA
d_gene: NA
j_gene: TRBJ2-5
CDR3aa: CASSQGAGGETQYF
CDR3nt: TGCGCCAGCAGCCAAGGGGCCGGGGGAGAGACCCAGTACTTC

len: 17
v_gene: TRBV27
abundance: NA
d_gene: TRBD1
j_gene: TRBJ2-3
CDR3aa: CASSFPSGGAGTDTQYF
CDR3nt: TGTGCCAGCAGTTTCCCCTCAGGGGGCGCGGGCACAGATACGCAGTATTTT

len: 14
v_gene: TRBV18
abundance: NA
d_gene: TRBD1
j_gene: TRBJ2-7
CDR3aa: CASSRRDSTYEQYF
CDR3nt: TGTGCCAGCTCACGCCGGGACAGCACCTACGAGCAGTACTTC

len: 13
v_gene: TRBV20-1
abundance: few
d_gene: NA
j_gene: TRBJ1-4
CDR3aa: CSARLDLGEKLFF
CDR3nt: TGCAGTGCTAGATTGGATTTAGGTGAAAAACTGTTTTTT

len: 13
v_gene: TRBV6-5
abundance: few
d_gene: NA
j_gene: TRBJ1-5
CDR3aa: CASSGVSNQPQHF
CDR3nt: TGTGCCAGCAGTGGGGTCAGCAATCAGCCCCAGCATTTT

len: 13
v_gene: TRBV13
abundance: NA
d_gene: NA
j_gene: TRBJ1-5
CDR3aa: CASSPRRVEPQHF
CDR3nt: TGTGCCAGCAGCCCCCGGCGGGTGGAGCCCCAGCATTTT

len: 14
v_gene: TRBV3-1
abundance: few
d_gene: TRBD2
j_gene: TRBJ2-1
CDR3aa: CASSPGLESSEQFF
CDR3nt: TGTGCCAGCAGCCCGGGACTAGAAAGTAGTGAGCAGTTCTTC

len: 13
v_gene: TRBV10-3
abundance: NA
d_gene: NA
j_gene: TRBJ1-4
CDR3aa: CAISESAVEKLFF
CDR3nt: TGTGCCATCAGTGAGTCGGCAGTTGAAAAACTGTTTTTT

len: 18
v_gene: TRBV24-1
abundance: few
d_gene: NA
j_gene: TRBJ2-1
CDR3aa: CATSDLLFRASSYNEQFF
CDR3nt: TGTGCCACCAGTGATTTGCTTTTTCGTGCCAGCTCCTACAATGAGCAGTTCTTC

len: 13
v_gene: TRBV20-1
abundance: few
d_gene: NA
j_gene: TRBJ1-3
CDR3aa: CSAIRDAGNTIYF
CDR3nt: TGCAGTGCTATCAGGGATGCTGGAAACACCATATATTTT

len: 16
v_gene: TRBV18
abundance: NA
d_gene: TRBD2
j_gene: TRBJ2-2
CDR3aa: CASSPLRLAGTGELFF
CDR3nt: TGTGCCAGCTCACCACTCCGACTAGCAGGAACCGGGGAGCTGTTTTTT

len: 15
v_gene: TRBV7-9
abundance: few
d_gene: NA
j_gene: TRBJ1-2
CDR3aa: CASSLERTANYGYTF
CDR3nt: TGTGCCAGCAGCTTGGAGAGGACAGCTAACTATGGCTACACCTTC

len: 12
v_gene: TRBV29-1
abundance: few
d_gene: TRBD2
j_gene: TRBJ2-1
CDR3aa: CSGGGGGGEQFF
CDR3nt: TGCAGCGGTGGGGGGGGTGGCGGTGAGCAGTTCTTC

len: 13
v_gene: TRBV20-1
abundance: few
d_gene: NA
j_gene: TRBJ1-3
CDR3aa: CSASSPEGNTIYF
CDR3nt: TGCAGTGCTAGTTCCCCGGAGGGAAACACCATATATTTT

len: 15
v_gene: TRBV11-2
abundance: NA
d_gene: NA
j_gene: TRBJ2-3
CDR3aa: CASSLAGREEDTQYF
CDR3nt: TGTGCCAGCAGCTTAGCGGGGAGAGAGGAAGATACGCAGTATTTT

len: 15
v_gene: TRBV7-9
abundance: NA
d_gene: NA
j_gene: TRBJ1-1
CDR3aa: CASSLAGGPGTEAFF
CDR3nt: TGTGCCAGCAGCTTAGCGGGAGGCCCGGGCACTGAAGCTTTCTTT

len: 16
v_gene: TRBV11-2
abundance: NA
d_gene: NA
j_gene: TRBJ2-5
CDR3aa: CASAGLRGGLWETQYF
CDR3nt: TGTGCCAGCGCGGGCCTTAGGGGCGGGCTTTGGGAGACCCAGTACTTC

len: 19
v_gene: TRBV5-1
abundance: few
d_gene: TRBD2
j_gene: TRBJ2-6
CDR3aa: CASSQVLAGANSGANVLTF
CDR3nt: TGCGCCAGCAGCCAAGTACTAGCGGGGGCCAACTCTGGGGCCAACGTCCTGACTTTC

len: 12
v_gene: TRBV20-1
abundance: few
d_gene: TRBD1
j_gene: TRBJ1-4
CDR3aa: CSATGGGEKLFF
CDR3nt: TGCAGCGCAACAGGGGGCGGTGAAAAACTGTTTTTT

len: 15
v_gene: TRBV27
abundance: once
d_gene: TRBD1
j_gene: TRBJ1-4
CDR3aa: CASSLLGRGLEKLFF
CDR3nt: TGTGCCAGCAGTTTATTGGGCAGGGGGTTGGAAAAACTGTTTTTT